This T cell receptor (beta chain) came from a study of molecular identifiers for immune sequencing clone quantification (dated by TCRdb to the late 2010s). With regard to the full study: For a replicate experiment, RNA from around 20,000 or 99,000 naive CD8 T cells was divided into five aliquots, and four of the five aliquots were sequenced. This methods study used CD8 T cells to benchmark TCR RNA copy counting and molecular-identifier clustering-based TCR repertoire sequencing (MIDCIRS). Broader findings and caveats from the paper: Highly expanded clone sizes could be underestimated if identical TCR molecules share a barcode. Spiked-in Jurkat TCR RNA (approximately 10 copies' worth), which is not part of the donor repertoire, was contained in the naive libraries. In CMV-specific effector cells, clones with more than 20 RNA copies accounted for over 97% of molecules, whereas in naive cells such clones accounted for under 1%. When barcode sub-clustering was omitted, TCR diversity was inflated by chimeric consensus sequences, with chimeras reaching as high as 47%. Spiked-in Jurkat TCR RNA equivalent to a single cell was reported to be detectable even among more than 900,000 naive CD8 T cells. Modeling indicated about 3 TCR RNA copies recovered per cell, compared with roughly 10 by digital PCR, which implies a capture efficiency of around 30%.

CDR1 and CDR2 were assigned from the germline V gene (reference sequence) as LNHDA and SQIVND. Between the V and J ends, shortened by 6 bases and 6 bases respectively, the junction contains 25 bases. Including cysteine and phenylalanine, the CDR3 has 17 amino acids. Kept here is only the CDR3 DNA, which spans 51 bases and is read in frame from base 1. Naive CD8 T cell libraries were made from approximately 20,000 to 1,000,000 sorted cells using 10%, 30% or 50% of purified RNA. On a BD FACSAria II, naive CD8 T cells were FACS-sorted as CD8+CD4-CCR7+CD45RA+ and collected into RLT Plus buffer. Detection sensitivity was tested by spiking Jurkat RNA equal to roughly ten TCR copies' worth into samples containing about 18,000-1,000,000 naive CD8 T cells. CD8 T cells were enriched using RosetteSep CD8+ T Cell Enrichment Cocktail and Ficoll-Paque, and the enriched cells then underwent ACK red cell lysis.

A note on this clonotype: What antigen it recognizes has not been identified. No much larger clonotype is one base removed from it; base qualities were not supplied.

Library prep was done by PCR. Data came from a NextSeq 500. Bulk TCR libraries were generated as previously described, with the TCR primers listed in Table S5 used. The Qiagen AllPrep DNA/RNA kit was used to purify total RNA. Before analysis, reads from multiple sequencing runs of one library were combined. Under the source paper's analysis protocol: Reads were retained only if an exact TCR constant sequence was present, and the retained reads were trimmed to 150 nt and grouped according to their 12-nt molecular barcodes. Within each barcode group, reads were sub-clustered at a 15% Levenshtein threshold, and quality-weighted consensus sequences were built per RNA molecule. Non-functional sequences were removed, as were lower-count sequences one edit away from another. On the basis of fitting two negative binomial distributions, barcode sub-clusters with fewer than 20% of the maximum read count were discarded. The public reads were reanalyzed by TCRdb: fastp trimming at Q25, MiXCR alignment, in-frame beta chains only. Records with the same CDR3 protein are collapsed into one entry carrying the most frequent genes and DNA. TCRdb, not the authors, supplied the V and J calls. For this sample the table gives approximately 320,000 distinct CDR3 sequences, of which 24% were detected only once. Jointly, the top ten make up 0.74% of the sample.

This clonotype was obtained from a human donor in good health. Some libraries in this study had Jurkat cell RNA spiked in. The sample was naive CD8+ T cells from blood, with Jurkat cell RNA spiked in. The cell subset or site label on this specimen signifies: FACS-sorted CD8+CD4-CCR7+CD45RA+ naive T cells. This chain is built from TRBV19 and TRBJ2-3; tentative D gene TRBD1, with 6 bases matching. The CDR3 corresponds to CASRTASSDRMRDTQYF. At the DNA level, the sequence is TGTGCCAGTAGGACCGCCTCCTCGGACAGAATGCGGGATACGCAGTATTTT.